A selection of T cell receptor beta chains follows, all from one sample in a study of blood T cell repertoires in COVID-19. Using immunoSEQ multiplex PCR, the repertoire was profiled, and TCRdb retains in-frame clones only, with some absent. The table has more than 110,000 clones, under 90% seen once. What was sequenced was peripheral blood. These receptors were obtained from a woman over 75 in a cohort sampled during active or convalescent COVID-19. CDR3s include the opening cysteine and the closing phenylalanine or tryptophan. Clone size, where shown, is once, few, many, or a class for clones that have expanded.

CDR3: CASSPDIFNQPQHF
size: NA
V: TRBV18
length: 14
J: TRBJ1-5

CDR3: CASSQGQTNTGELFF
size: NA
V: TRBV6-6
length: 15
J: TRBJ2-2

CDR3: CASSPDRTGGFYTF
size: NA
V: TRBV4-1
length: 14
J: TRBJ1-2

CDR3: CASARAGGGNEQFF
size: once
V: TRBV19
length: 14
J: TRBJ2-1

CDR3: CASSLRGSETQYF
size: NA
V: TRBV12-3/TRBV12-4
length: 13
J: TRBJ2-5

CDR3: CASSLRQALGDYGYTF
size: NA
V: TRBV5-4
length: 16
J: TRBJ1-2

CDR3: CASSSGGGGTTGELFF
size: NA
V: TRBV5-5
length: 16
J: TRBJ2-2

CDR3: CASSPGLAGGQETQYF
size: once
V: TRBV5-1
length: 16
J: TRBJ2-5

CDR3: CASSHFSGLDTGELFF
size: NA
V: TRBV14
length: 16
J: TRBJ2-2

CDR3: CASSPWTGGSAEAFF
size: NA
V: TRBV6-5
length: 15
J: TRBJ1-1

CDR3: CATSDSTGGDVKTQYF
size: NA
V: TRBV24-1
length: 16
J: TRBJ2-5

CDR3: CSASDPDYGYTF
size: NA
V: TRBV20-1
length: 12
J: TRBJ1-2

CDR3: CASSLSSTDLNYGYTF
size: once
V: TRBV27
length: 16
J: TRBJ1-2

CDR3: CASSLSGGITDTQYF
size: NA
V: TRBV5-1
length: 15
J: TRBJ2-3

CDR3: CASSAGLAGLGEQFF
size: once
V: TRBV6-5
length: 15
J: TRBJ2-1

CDR3: CASSQGTGFNNQPQHF
size: once
V: TRBV4-1
length: 16
J: TRBJ1-5

CDR3: CASSQGVGEQYF
size: NA
V: TRBV11-3
length: 12
J: TRBJ2-7

CDR3: CASSFSMGGNTIYF
size: few
V: TRBV7-2
length: 14
J: TRBJ1-3

CDR3: CASSSRLADEQFF
size: NA
V: TRBV7-3
length: 13
J: TRBJ2-1

CDR3: CATSDKASGANVLTF
size: NA
V: TRBV24-1
length: 15
J: TRBJ2-6

CDR3: CASSRSMNTEAFF
size: NA
V: TRBV6-5
length: 13
J: TRBJ1-1

CDR3: CASSLASVGAGGRDTQYF
size: NA
V: TRBV5-1
length: 18
J: TRBJ2-3

CDR3: CASSSAEGTYGYTF
size: NA
V: TRBV27
length: 14
J: TRBJ1-2

CDR3: CASRFRQTMNTEAFF
size: NA
V: TRBV19
length: 15
J: TRBJ1-1

CDR3: CASSKTQGAPSTNEKLFF
size: NA
V: TRBV7-8
length: 18
J: TRBJ1-4

CDR3: CASSSSDRYNSPLHF
size: NA
V: TRBV5-1
length: 15
J: TRBJ1-6

CDR3: CASSTLAGEKLFF
size: NA
V: TRBV19
length: 13
J: TRBJ1-4

CDR3: CASSESTSPVSGDTQYF
size: NA
V: TRBV10-2
length: 17
J: TRBJ2-3

CDR3: CASSPNSGTPVSGYTF
size: NA
V: TRBV27
length: 16
J: TRBJ1-2

CDR3: CASSLLRGGQDTQYF
size: NA
V: TRBV5-1
length: 15
J: TRBJ2-3

CDR3: CASSSGEETQYF
size: once
V: TRBV28
length: 12
J: TRBJ2-5

CDR3: CAISERGTGEAFF
size: NA
V: TRBV10-3
length: 13
J: TRBJ1-1

CDR3: CASSLARGATGEKLFF
size: NA
V: TRBV7-9
length: 16
J: TRBJ1-4

CDR3: CASSLEWDTEAFF
size: NA
V: TRBV12-3/TRBV12-4
length: 13
J: TRBJ1-1

CDR3: CASSQVGTGVLNEKLFF
size: NA
V: TRBV4-1
length: 17
J: TRBJ1-4

CDR3: CASSESRRGGPNEQFF
size: NA
V: TRBV10-1
length: 16
J: TRBJ2-1

CDR3: CSVVTVNTEAFF
size: NA
V: TRBV29-1
length: 12
J: TRBJ1-1

CDR3: CASSLTRAGKEYF
size: NA
V: TRBV7-9
length: 13
J: TRBJ2-7